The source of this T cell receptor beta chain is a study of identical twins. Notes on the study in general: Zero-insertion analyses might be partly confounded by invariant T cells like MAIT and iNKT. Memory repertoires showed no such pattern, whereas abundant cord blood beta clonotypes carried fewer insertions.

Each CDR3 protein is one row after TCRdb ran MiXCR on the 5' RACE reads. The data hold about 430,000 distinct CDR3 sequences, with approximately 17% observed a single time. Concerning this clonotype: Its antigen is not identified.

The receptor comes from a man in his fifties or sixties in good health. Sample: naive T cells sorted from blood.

The DNA of the CDR3 is TGCAGTGCTAGAAGCCCGAGCGGGTTGTTCTACGAGCAGTACTTC. Translating gives CSARSPSGLFYEQYF. The gene calls are TRBV20-1 and TRBJ2-7; D is possibly TRBD2 (6 bases). The length of the CDR3 is 15 residues. V was shortened by 2 bases and J by 3 bases, with 17 bases between the two germline ends. Germline CDR1 DFQATT, CDR2 SNEGSKA (reference sequence).